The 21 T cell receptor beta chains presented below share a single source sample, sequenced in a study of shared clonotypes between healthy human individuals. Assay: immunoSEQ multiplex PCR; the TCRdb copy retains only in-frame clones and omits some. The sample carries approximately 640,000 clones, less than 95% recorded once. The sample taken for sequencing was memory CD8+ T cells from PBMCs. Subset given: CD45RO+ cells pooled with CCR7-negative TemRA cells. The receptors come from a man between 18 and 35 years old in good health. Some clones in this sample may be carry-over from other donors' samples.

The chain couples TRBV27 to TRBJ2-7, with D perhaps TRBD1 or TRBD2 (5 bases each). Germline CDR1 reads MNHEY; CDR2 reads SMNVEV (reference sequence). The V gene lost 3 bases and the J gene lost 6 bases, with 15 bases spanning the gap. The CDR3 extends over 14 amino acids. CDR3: CASSFLGPLGEQYF. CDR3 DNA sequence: TGTGCCAGCAGTTTCTTGGGACCCCTAGGCGAGCAGTACTTC.

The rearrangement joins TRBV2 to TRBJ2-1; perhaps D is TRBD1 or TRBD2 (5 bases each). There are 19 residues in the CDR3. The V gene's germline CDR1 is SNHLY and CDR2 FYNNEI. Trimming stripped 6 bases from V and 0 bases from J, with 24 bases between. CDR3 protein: CASRGNVGDGVSSYNEQFF. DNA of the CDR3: TGTGCCAGCAGGGGGAACGTGGGGGACGGGGTGAGCTCCTACAATGAGCAGTTCTTC.

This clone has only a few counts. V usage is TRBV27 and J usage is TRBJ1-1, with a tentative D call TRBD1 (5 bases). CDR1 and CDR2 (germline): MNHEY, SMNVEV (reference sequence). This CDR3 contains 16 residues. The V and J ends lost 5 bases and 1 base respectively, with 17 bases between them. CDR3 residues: CASSPLPGDRNTEAFF. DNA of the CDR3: TGTGCCAGCAGTCCCCTTCCTGGGGACCGGAACACTGAAGCTTTCTTT.

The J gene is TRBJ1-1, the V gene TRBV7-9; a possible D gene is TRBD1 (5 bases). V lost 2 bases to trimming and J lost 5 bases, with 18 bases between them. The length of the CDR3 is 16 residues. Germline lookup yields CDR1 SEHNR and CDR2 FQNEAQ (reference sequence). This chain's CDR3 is CASSLNYGAAGTEAFF. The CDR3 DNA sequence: TGTGCCAGCAGCTTAAACTATGGGGCCGCGGGAACTGAAGCTTTCTTT.

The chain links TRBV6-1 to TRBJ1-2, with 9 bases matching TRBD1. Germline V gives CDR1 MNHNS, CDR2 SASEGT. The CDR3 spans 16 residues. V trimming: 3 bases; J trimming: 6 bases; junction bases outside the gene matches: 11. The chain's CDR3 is CASSDLPKTGGHGYTF. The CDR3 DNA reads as TGTGCCAGCAGTGACTTACCTAAGACAGGGGGGCATGGCTACACCTTC.

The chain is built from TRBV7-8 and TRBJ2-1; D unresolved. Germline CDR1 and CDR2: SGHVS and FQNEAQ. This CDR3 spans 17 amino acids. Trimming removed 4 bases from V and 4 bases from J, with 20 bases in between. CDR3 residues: CASSWAGPRTSYNEQFF. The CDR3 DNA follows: TGTGCCAGCAGCTGGGCCGGGCCACGGACCTCATACAATGAGCAGTTCTTC.

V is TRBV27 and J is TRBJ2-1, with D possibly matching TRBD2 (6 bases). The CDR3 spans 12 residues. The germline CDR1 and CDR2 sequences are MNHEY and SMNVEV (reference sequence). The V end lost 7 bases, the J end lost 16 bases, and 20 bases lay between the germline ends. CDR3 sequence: CASKLRRGSPFF. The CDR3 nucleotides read TGTGCCAGCAAATTGCGACGGGGGTCCCCCTTCTTC.

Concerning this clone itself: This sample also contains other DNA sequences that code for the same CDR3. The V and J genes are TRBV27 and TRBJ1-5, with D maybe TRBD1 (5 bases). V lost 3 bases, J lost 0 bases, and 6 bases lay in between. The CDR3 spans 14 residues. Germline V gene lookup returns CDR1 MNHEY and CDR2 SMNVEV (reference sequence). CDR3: CASSFRGSNQPQHF. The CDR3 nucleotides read TGTGCCAGCAGTTTTAGGGGTAGCAATCAGCCCCAGCATTTT.

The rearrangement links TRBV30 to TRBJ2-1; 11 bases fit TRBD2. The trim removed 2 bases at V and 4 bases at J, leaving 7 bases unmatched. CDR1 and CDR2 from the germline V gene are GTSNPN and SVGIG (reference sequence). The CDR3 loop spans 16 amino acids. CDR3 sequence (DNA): TGTGCCTGGAGTCCACCACTAGCGGGAGCTTACAATGAGCAGTTCTTC. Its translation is CAWSPPLAGAYNEQFF.

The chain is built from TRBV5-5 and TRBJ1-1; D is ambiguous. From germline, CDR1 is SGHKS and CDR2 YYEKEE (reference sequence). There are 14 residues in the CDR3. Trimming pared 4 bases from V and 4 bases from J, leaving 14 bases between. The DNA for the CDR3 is TGTGCCAGCAGCGAGGACTCCCGCGCCACTGAAGCTTTCTTT. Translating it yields CASSEDSRATEAFF. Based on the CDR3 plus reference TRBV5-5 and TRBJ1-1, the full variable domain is DAGVTQSPTHLIKTRGQQVTLRCSPISGHKSVSWYQQVLGQGPQFIFQYYEKEERGRGNFPDRFSARQFPNYSSELNVNALLLGDSALYLCASSEDSRATEAFFGQGTRLTVV.

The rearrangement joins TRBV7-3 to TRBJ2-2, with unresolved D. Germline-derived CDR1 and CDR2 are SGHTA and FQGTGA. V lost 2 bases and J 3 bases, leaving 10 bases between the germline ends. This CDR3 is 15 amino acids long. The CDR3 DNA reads TGTGCCAGCAGCTTATCCCCCGCGCACACCGGGGAGCTGTTTTTT. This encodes CASSLSPAHTGELFF.

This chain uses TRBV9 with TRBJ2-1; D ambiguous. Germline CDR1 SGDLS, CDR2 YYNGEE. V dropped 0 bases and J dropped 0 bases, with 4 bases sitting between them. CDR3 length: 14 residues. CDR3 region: CASSVGLSYNEQFF. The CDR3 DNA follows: TGTGCCAGCAGCGTAGGGCTCTCCTACAATGAGCAGTTCTTC.

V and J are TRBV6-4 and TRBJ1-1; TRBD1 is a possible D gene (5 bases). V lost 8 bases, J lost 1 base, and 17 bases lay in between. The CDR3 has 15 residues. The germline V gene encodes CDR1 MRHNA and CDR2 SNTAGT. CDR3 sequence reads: CASRGLLDPNTEAFF. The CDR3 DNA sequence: TGTGCCAGCCGGGGCCTTCTTGACCCGAACACTGAAGCTTTCTTT.

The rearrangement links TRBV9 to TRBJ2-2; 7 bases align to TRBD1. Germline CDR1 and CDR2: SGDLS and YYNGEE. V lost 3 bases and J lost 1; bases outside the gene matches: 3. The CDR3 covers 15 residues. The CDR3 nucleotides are TGTGCCAGCAGCGCGACAGGGAAGAACACCGGGGAGCTGTTTTTT. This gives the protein CASSATGKNTGELFF.

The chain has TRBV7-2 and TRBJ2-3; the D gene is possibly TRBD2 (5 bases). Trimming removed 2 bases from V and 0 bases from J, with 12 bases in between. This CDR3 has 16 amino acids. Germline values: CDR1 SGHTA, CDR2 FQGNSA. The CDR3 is CASSLIGAGSTDTQYF. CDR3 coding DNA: TGTGCCAGCAGCTTAATAGGTGCGGGTAGCACAGATACGCAGTATTTT.

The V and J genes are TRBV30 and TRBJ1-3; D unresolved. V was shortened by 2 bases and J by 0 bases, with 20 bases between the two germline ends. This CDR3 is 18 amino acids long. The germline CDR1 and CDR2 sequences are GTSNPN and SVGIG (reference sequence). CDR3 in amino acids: CAWSRFSGRKYSGNTIYF. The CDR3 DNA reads TGTGCCTGGAGTAGGTTTTCGGGCAGGAAATACTCTGGAAACACCATATATTTT.

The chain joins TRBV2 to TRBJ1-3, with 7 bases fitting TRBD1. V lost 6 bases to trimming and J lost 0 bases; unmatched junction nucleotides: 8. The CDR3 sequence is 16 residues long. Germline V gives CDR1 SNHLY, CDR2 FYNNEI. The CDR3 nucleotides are TGTGCCAGCAGGGATCCGGGACAGCCCTCTGGAAACACCATATATTTT. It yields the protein CASRDPGQPSGNTIYF.

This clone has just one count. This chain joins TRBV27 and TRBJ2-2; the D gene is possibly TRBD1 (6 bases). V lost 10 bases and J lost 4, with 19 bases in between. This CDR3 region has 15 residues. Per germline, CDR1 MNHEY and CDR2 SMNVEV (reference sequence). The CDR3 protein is CATFPYRVGTGELFF. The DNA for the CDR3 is TGTGCCACCTTCCCTTACAGGGTGGGCACCGGGGAGCTGTTTTTT.

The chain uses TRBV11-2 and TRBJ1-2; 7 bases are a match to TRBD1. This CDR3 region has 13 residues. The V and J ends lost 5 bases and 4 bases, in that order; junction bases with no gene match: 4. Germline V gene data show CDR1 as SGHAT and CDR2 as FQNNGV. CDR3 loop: CASSSDRAYGYTF. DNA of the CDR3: TGTGCCAGCAGCAGCGACAGGGCCTATGGCTACACCTTC.

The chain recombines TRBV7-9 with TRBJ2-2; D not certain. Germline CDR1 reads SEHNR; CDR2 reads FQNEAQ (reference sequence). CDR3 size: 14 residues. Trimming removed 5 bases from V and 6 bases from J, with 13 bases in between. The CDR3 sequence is CASSRGDEAGELFF. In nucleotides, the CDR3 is TGTGCCAGCAGCCGAGGCGACGAAGCCGGGGAGCTGTTTTTT. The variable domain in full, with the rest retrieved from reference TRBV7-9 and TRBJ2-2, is DTGVSQNPRHKITKRGQNVTFRCDPISEHNRLYWYRQTLGQGPEFLTYFQNEAQLEKSRLLSDRFSAERPKGSFSTLEIQRTEQGDSAMYLCASSRGDEAGELFFGEGSRLTVL.

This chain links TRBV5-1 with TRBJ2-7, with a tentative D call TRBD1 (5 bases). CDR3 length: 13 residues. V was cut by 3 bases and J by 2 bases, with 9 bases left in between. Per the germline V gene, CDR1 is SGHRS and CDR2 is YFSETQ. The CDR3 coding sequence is TGCGCCAGCAGCTCTGACAGTGCCTACGAGCAGTACTTC. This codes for CASSSDSAYEQYF.